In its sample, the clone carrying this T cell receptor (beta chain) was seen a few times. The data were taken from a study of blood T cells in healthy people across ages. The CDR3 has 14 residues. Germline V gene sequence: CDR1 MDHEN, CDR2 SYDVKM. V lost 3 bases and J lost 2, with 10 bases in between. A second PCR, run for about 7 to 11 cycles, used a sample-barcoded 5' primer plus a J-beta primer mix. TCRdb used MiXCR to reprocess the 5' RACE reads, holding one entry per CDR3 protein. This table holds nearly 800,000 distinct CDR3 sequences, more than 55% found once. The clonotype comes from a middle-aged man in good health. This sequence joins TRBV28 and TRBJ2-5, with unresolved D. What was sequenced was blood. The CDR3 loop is CASSFNFVQETQYF. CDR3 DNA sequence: TGTGCCAGCAGTTTCAATTTTGTACAAGAGACCCAGTACTTC.